The 30 T cell receptor beta chains presented below share a single source sample, sequenced in a study of early T cells in non-severe SARS-CoV-2 infection. MiXCR was run by TCRdb on the 5' RACE reads, yielding one entry per CDR3 protein. The repertoire holds some 80,000 distinct CDR3 sequences, with 8% to 13% as singletons. The source material was whole blood, sampled at baseline. The receptors stem from an adult who was a healthcare worker with PCR-confirmed SARS-CoV-2 infection or an uninfected control (not recorded which).

This clonotype appeared a few times. The rearrangement links TRBV2 to TRBJ2-7; D may be TRBD2 (6 bases). The CDR3 is 13 residues long. The germline gives CDR1 SNHLY, CDR2 FYNNEI. V lost 4 bases and J 6 bases, leaving 13 bases between the germline ends. Here the CDR3 reads CASSAGTGGEQYF. The CDR3 nucleotides are TGTGCCAGCAGTGCCGGGACTGGAGGCGAGCAGTACTTC. Full variable domain (missing parts from reference TRBV2 and TRBJ2-7): EPEVTQTPSHQVTQMGQEVILRCVPISNHLYFYWYRQILGQKVEFLVSFYNNEISEKSEIFDDQFSVERPDGSNFTLKIRSTKLEDSAMYFCASSAGTGGEQYFGPGTRLTVT.

In this sample, this clonotype turned up many times. This chain joins TRBV12-3 or TRBV12-4 and TRBJ2-3; 10 nucleotides align to TRBD1. J was trimmed by 3 bases and V by 8 bases; bases with no gene match: 5. CDR3 size: 14 residues. The CDR3 coding sequence is TGTGCCAGCGGCGGGACAGGGGTAACAGATACGCAGTATTTT. It is translated as CASGGTGVTDTQYF.

The CDR3 DNA reads TGTGCCAGCAGTGAAAATCTAGTGACAGATACGCAGTATTTT. Amino acids: CASSENLVTDTQYF. J is TRBJ2-3 and V is TRBV6-1; unclear D gene. This CDR3 is 14 amino acids long. Deletions cut 2 bases from V and 3 bases from J, with 9 bases between. Germline CDR1 is MNHNS and CDR2 is SASEGT.

This clonotype has a handful of counts. The chain employs TRBV20-1 and TRBJ2-5; D gene unclear. The CDR3 is made up of 13 amino acids. V was cut by 3 bases and J by 4 bases, with 12 bases left in between. Germline V lookup: CDR1 DFQATT, CDR2 SNEGSKA (reference sequence). Here the CDR3 DNA reads TGCAGTGCTAGGCTTACGGGTCGAGAGACCCAGTACTTC. Residues: CSARLTGRETQYF.

This clonotype was observed a handful of times. The chain joins TRBV30 to TRBJ2-7, with 11 positions matching TRBD2. Germline V gene data show CDR1 as GTSNPN and CDR2 as SVGIG (reference sequence). The trim removed 0 bases at V and 2 bases at J, leaving 12 bases unmatched. The CDR3 consists of 18 residues. DNA of the CDR3: TGTGCCTGGAGTGTTAAAGTGGCCTGGGGACTAGCGGCCTACGAGCAGTACTTC. Translation gives CAWSVKVAWGLAAYEQYF.

This clonotype came up a few times. The chain combines TRBV6-5 with TRBJ1-5, with D tentatively TRBD1 (6 bases). Trimming left V 0 bases short and J 0 bases short, with 9 bases between. There are 16 residues in the CDR3. In germline, CDR1 is MNHEY, CDR2 SVGAGI. CDR3 DNA: TGTGCCAGCAGTTACTCGGGGGGGCGTAGCAATCAGCCCCAGCATTTT. This sequence encodes CASSYSGGRSNQPQHF.

This clonotype has a handful of counts. The rearrangement joins TRBV20-1 to TRBJ1-2; TRBD1 matches at 7 bases. The CDR3 spans 13 residues. V shed 7 bases and J 4 bases; nucleotides not matched to a gene: 9. Germline V gives CDR1 DFQATT, CDR2 SNEGSKA (reference sequence). CDR3 nucleotides: TGCAGTGTCTCGACAGGGTATGGCTATGGCTACACCTTC. Residues: CSVSTGYGYGYTF.

This clonotype was found a few times. This chain connects TRBV28 to TRBJ2-3, with TRBD2 matching 8 bases. The CDR3 length is 14 residues. Germline V gene lookup returns CDR1 MDHEN and CDR2 SYDVKM. V lost 3 bases, J lost 5 bases, and 4 bases stayed unmatched. CDR3 sequence: CASSFAGGEDTQYF. CDR3 DNA: TGTGCCAGCAGTTTCGCGGGAGGTGAAGATACGCAGTATTTT. Combining the CDR3 with reference TRBV28 and TRBJ2-3 gives the whole variable domain DVKVTQSSRYLVKRTGEKVFLECVQDMDHENMFWYRQDPGLGLRLIYFSYDVKMKEKGDIPEGYSVSREKKERFSLILESASTNQTSMYLCASSFAGGEDTQYFGPGTRLTVL.

This clonotype was recorded a few times. J is TRBJ2-3 and V is TRBV7-6, with TRBD2 matching over 11 bases. J lost 4 bases, V lost 5 bases, and 5 bases had no gene match. The V gene's germline CDR1 is SGHVS and CDR2 FNYEAQ. There are 15 residues in the CDR3. Here the CDR3 reads CASSHSGRASDTQYF. As DNA, the CDR3 is TGTGCCAGCAGCCATAGCGGGAGGGCCTCAGATACGCAGTATTTT.

The chain has TRBV12-3 or TRBV12-4 and TRBJ1-5, with no clear D. V was shortened by 5 bases and J by 15 bases, with 17 bases between the two germline ends. This CDR3 contains 12 residues. The CDR3 protein is CASSLREMILHF. The CDR3 DNA sequence: TGTGCCAGCAGTCTGAGGGAAATGATTCTGCATTTT.

Many counts were recorded for this clonotype. CDR3 amino acids: CSAWRANEQYF. DNA for the CDR3: TGCAGTGCTTGGAGGGCCAACGAGCAGTACTTC. The rearrangement links TRBV20-1 to TRBJ2-7, with D tentatively TRBD2 (6 bases). The CDR3 runs 11 residues. V lost 5 bases to trimming and J lost 5 bases, with 10 bases between them. Germline lookup yields CDR1 DFQATT and CDR2 SNEGSKA (reference sequence).

There are a few counts of this clonotype. The V call is TRBV28, the J call TRBJ1-2, with TRBD1 matching 7 bases. This CDR3 has 14 amino acids. Germline CDR1 reads MDHEN; CDR2 reads SYDVKM. Trimming took 6 bases from V and 8 from J; bases not matched to a gene: 12. CDR3 nucleotides: TGTGCCAGCAGCCAGGGACAGAACCTGGTAGGCTACACCTTC. Translation: CASSQGQNLVGYTF.

This chain connects TRBV6-5 to TRBJ2-3, with D unresolved. Trimming took off 10 bases at V and 6 bases at J, with 8 bases between the two ends. This CDR3 region has 10 residues. Germline CDR1 reads MNHEY; CDR2 reads SVGAGI. The CDR3 loop reads CATYGDTQYF. The CDR3 nucleotides are TGTGCCACCTATGGGGATACGCAGTATTTT.

This clonotype was recorded many times. The V and J genes are TRBV6-1 and TRBJ1-4; 8 positions agree with TRBD1. The junction had 1 base not matched to a gene; V was cut back by 0 bases and J by 7 bases. The germline CDR1 and CDR2 sequences are MNHNS and SASEGT. This CDR3 contains 14 residues. This CDR3 reads CASSEATGVEKLFF. CDR3 bases: TGTGCCAGCAGTGAAGCGACAGGGGTTGAAAAACTGTTTTTT.

This chain links TRBV27 with TRBJ2-3; 12 bases fit TRBD2. Per germline, CDR1 MNHEY and CDR2 SMNVEV (reference sequence). Trimming at V came to 7 bases and at J to 0 bases, leaving 8 bases not matched to a gene. This CDR3 spans 17 amino acids. CDR3 nucleotide sequence: TGTGCCAGCATTTTTTTAGGACTAGCGGGGAGCACAGATACGCAGTATTTT. This encodes CASIFLGLAGSTDTQYF.

This chain uses TRBV20-1 with TRBJ2-3; TRBD1 or TRBD2 may be the D gene (5 bases each). The CDR3 sequence is 14 residues long. Germline V lookup: CDR1 DFQATT, CDR2 SNEGSKA (reference sequence). V lost 3 bases and J lost 2, with 12 bases in between. The CDR3 protein is CSASWGRPTDTQYF. As DNA, the CDR3 is TGCAGTGCTAGTTGGGGGAGACCCACAGATACGCAGTATTTT.

This clonotype has a handful of counts. V gene TRBV19 combines with J gene TRBJ2-1; 8 bases fit TRBD1. The CDR3 is made up of 16 amino acids. The germline V gene encodes CDR1 LNHDA and CDR2 SQIVND (reference sequence). V dropped 3 bases and J dropped 2; count of bases not matched to a gene: 6. CDR3 loop: CASSIRQGSPYNEQFF. CDR3 sequence (DNA): TGTGCCAGTAGTATCCGACAGGGGTCCCCCTACAATGAGCAGTTCTTC.

The chain recombines TRBV5-1 with TRBJ1-1, with D perhaps TRBD1 (6 bases). This CDR3 is 15 amino acids long. Per germline, CDR1 SGHRS and CDR2 YFSETQ. The V end lost 4 bases, the J end lost 0 bases, and 13 bases lay between the germline ends. CDR3 sequence (DNA): TGCGCCAGCAGCGCCACAGGGAACTTGAACACTGAAGCTTTCTTT. Translated, it gives CASSATGNLNTEAFF.

V usage is TRBV12-3 or TRBV12-4 and J usage is TRBJ2-1; TRBD1 is a possible D gene (6 bases). Trimming stripped 3 bases from V and 5 bases from J, with 20 bases between. CDR3 length: 17 amino acids. CDR3 loop: CASSFGTRQVRNNEQFF. The CDR3 nucleotides read TGTGCCAGCAGTTTTGGGACGCGACAGGTTCGGAACAATGAGCAGTTCTTC.

This clonotype was found a few times. This chain connects TRBV20-1 to TRBJ2-7; 11 positions agree with TRBD1. In germline, CDR1 is DFQATT, CDR2 SNEGSKA (reference sequence). Unmatched junction bases numbered 7, after V lost 3 bases and J lost 3 bases. CDR3 length equals 15 residues. This CDR3 is CSARAGQGVIYEQYF. The CDR3 region has the DNA TGCAGTGCTAGGGCGGGACAGGGGGTTATCTACGAGCAGTACTTC.

The chain joins TRBV7-6 to TRBJ2-2, with TRBD1 matching over 10 bases. Per germline, CDR1 SGHVS and CDR2 FNYEAQ. V lost 3 bases, J lost 0 bases, and 4 bases stayed unmatched. This CDR3 has 17 residues. This chain's CDR3 is CASSLEGQGANTGELFF. CDR3 sequence (DNA): TGTGCCAGCAGCTTGGAAGGACAGGGGGCGAACACCGGGGAGCTGTTTTTT.

The rearrangement links TRBV7-9 to TRBJ2-5, with D maybe TRBD2 (5 bases). The CDR3 is 18 amino acids. Between the trimmed V and J ends, which lost 5 bases and 1 base, there was a span of 23 bases. Germline-derived CDR1 and CDR2 are SEHNR and FQNEAQ (reference sequence). The CDR3 here is CASSLIYRPPGTQETQYF. The DNA for the CDR3 is TGTGCCAGCAGCCTCATTTACCGACCCCCGGGAACCCAAGAGACCCAGTACTTC.

V usage is TRBV20-1 and J usage is TRBJ2-7, with TRBD1 matching over 9 bases. The germline gives CDR1 DFQATT, CDR2 SNEGSKA (reference sequence). V trimming: 7 bases; J trimming: 5 bases; junction bases outside the gene matches: 9. The CDR3 covers 13 residues. As DNA, the CDR3 is TGCAGTGAGAGGGGACAGGGCCTGAACGAGCAGTACTTC. Its protein is CSERGQGLNEQYF.

This clonotype was found a few times. The rearrangement uses TRBV27 and TRBJ2-1; D is perhaps TRBD2 (5 bases). The germline V gene has CDR1 MNHEY and CDR2 SMNVEV (reference sequence). The CDR3 sequence is 13 residues long. Deletions cut 8 bases from V and 8 bases from J, with 16 bases between. The CDR3 DNA follows: TGTGCCAGCGGACCTAGCCCTTACCATGAGCAGTTCTTC. This gives the protein CASGPSPYHEQFF.

J is TRBJ2-7 and V is TRBV7-2; 8 bases agree with TRBD2. V was pared by 1 base and J by 4 bases, with 3 bases of the junction left unmatched. CDR1 is SGHTA and CDR2 is FQGNSA in the germline V gene. This CDR3 contains 14 residues. CDR3 nucleotide sequence: TGTGCCAGCAGCTTAGACGGGGGGGTGTACGAGCAGTACTTC. Translating it yields CASSLDGGVYEQYF.

A few counts support this clonotype. The junction differs from germline at one of its ends, possibly a read error. The V gene is TRBV24-1, the J gene TRBJ2-3; D is uncertain. Germline loops: CDR1 KGHDR, CDR2 SFDVKD. The CDR3 contains 12 residues. The CDR3 nucleotides read TGTGCCGCCAGTGATTTCGACCATACGCAGTATTTT. Protein product: CAASDFDHTQYF.

This clonotype was seen a few times. The chain recombines TRBV18 with TRBJ2-3, with 8 nucleotides matching TRBD2. CDR1 and CDR2 (germline): KGHSH, LQKENI. V trimming: 5 bases; J trimming: 3 bases; junction bases outside the gene matches: 7. The CDR3 runs to 15 residues. DNA for the CDR3: TGTGCCAGCTCAAACTCGGGACTAGAAACAGATACGCAGTATTTT. Its translation is CASSNSGLETDTQYF.

CDR3 protein: CASSLVDIQETQYF. The CDR3 DNA reads TGCGCCAGCAGCCTGGTAGACATCCAAGAGACCCAGTACTTC. The chain uses TRBV5-1 and TRBJ2-5, with D uncertain. CDR1 is SGHRS, CDR2 YFSETQ, per germline. V dropped 4 bases and J dropped 1 base, with 11 bases sitting between them. The CDR3 covers 14 residues.

The chain recombines TRBV20-1 with TRBJ1-4, with unresolved D. V lost 2 bases and J lost 6, with 10 bases in between. The germline V gene has CDR1 DFQATT and CDR2 SNEGSKA (reference sequence). The CDR3 has 13 amino acids. As DNA, the CDR3 is TGCAGTGCTAGATTTGGGCTGTATGAAAAACTGTTTTTT. This gives the protein CSARFGLYEKLFF.

The V and J genes are TRBV6-1 and TRBJ1-5; D remains unclear. Germline V lookup: CDR1 MNHNS, CDR2 SASEGT. This CDR3 is 11 amino acids long. V shed 3 bases and J shed 7 bases, with 4 bases lying between them. The CDR3 is CASSEIQPQHF. The CDR3 bases are TGTGCCAGCAGTGAGATACAGCCCCAGCATTTT.